This TCR beta chain was recovered during a study of early stage breast cancer tumors. Libraries were prepared by immunoSEQ multiplex PCR; TCRdb keeps only in-frame clonotypes and omits some of them. The table lists fewer than 70,000 clones, about 80% of them singletons. Germline-derived CDR1 and CDR2 are KGHSH and LQKENI. Trimming took off 3 bases at V and 4 bases at J, with 13 bases between the two ends. The CDR3 runs 15 residues. This chain connects TRBV18 to TRBJ1-3; tentative D call: TRBD1 (5 bases). Sequencing was done on a sample of blood. The sequence derives from a person under 45 with breast cancer. CDR3 sequence reads: CASSPSLGDGNTIYF. CDR3 bases: TGTGCCAGCTCACCCTCCTTAGGGGACGGAAACACCATATATTTT.